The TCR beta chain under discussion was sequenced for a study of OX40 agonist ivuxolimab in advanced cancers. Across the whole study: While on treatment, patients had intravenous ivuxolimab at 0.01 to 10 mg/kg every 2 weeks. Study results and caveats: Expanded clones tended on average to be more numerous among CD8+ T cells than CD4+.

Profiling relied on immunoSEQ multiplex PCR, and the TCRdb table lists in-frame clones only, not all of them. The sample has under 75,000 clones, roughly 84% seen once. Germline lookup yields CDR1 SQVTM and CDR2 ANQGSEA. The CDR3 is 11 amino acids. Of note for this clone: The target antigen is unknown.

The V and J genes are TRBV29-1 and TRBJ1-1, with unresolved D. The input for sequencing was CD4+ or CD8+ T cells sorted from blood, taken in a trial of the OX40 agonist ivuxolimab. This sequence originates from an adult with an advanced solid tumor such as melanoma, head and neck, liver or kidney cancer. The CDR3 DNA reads TGCAGTTACGAGAGGAACACTGAAGCTTTCTTT. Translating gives CSYERNTEAFF.